The rows below give T cell receptor beta chains drawn from one sample of a study of cytotoxic CD8 clonotypes in ibrutinib-treated CLL. TCRdb keeps only in-frame clones here, not all; method: immunoSEQ multiplex PCR. This sample has 130,000 or so clones; roughly 80% occur once, and the top ten carry 25% to 30%. The specimen was PBMCs, collected after 12 months of ibrutinib treatment. Every receptor here comes from a human donor with chronic lymphocytic leukemia. Both conserved end residues are part of each CDR3. Fields, in order: J gene, D gene, clone size, V gene, CDR3 protein, CDR3 DNA. A D gene is named only where the DNA matches it firmly. The size entry is marked missing in some rows and otherwise reads once, few, many or a size class.

TRBJ2-6	.	.	TRBV4-1	CASSPTGSVSGANVLTF	TGCGCCAGCAGCCCCACAGGTAGCGTCTCTGGGGCCAACGTCCTGACTTTC
TRBJ1-4	.	.	TRBV30	CAWSAKSGGEKLFF	TGTGCCTGGAGTGCTAAAAGCGGAGGCGAAAAACTGTTTTTT
TRBJ2-3	.	.	TRBV7-2	CASSFGGDTQYF	TGTGCCAGCAGCTTCGGGGGAGATACGCAGTATTTT
TRBJ2-5	.	once	TRBV5-1	CASSAGPKETQYF	TGCGCCAGCAGCGCGGGCCCAAAGGAGACCCAGTACTTC
TRBJ2-1	.	.	TRBV7-9	CASGTGVDEQFF	TGTGCCAGCGGTACGGGAGTCGATGAGCAGTTCTTC
TRBJ1-4	TRBD1	.	TRBV10-2	CASTEPGQGPEKLFF	TGCGCCAGCACTGAGCCGGGACAGGGTCCCGAAAAACTGTTTTTT
TRBJ1-2	.	.	TRBV5-6	CASSFKSQVLIIF	TGTGCCAGCAGCTTCAAATCACAGGTCCTGATCATCTTC
TRBJ2-3	.	.	TRBV5-1	CASSLGGTDTQYF	TGCGCCAGCAGCTTGGGGGGGACAGATACGCAGTATTTT
TRBJ2-7	.	.	TRBV9	CASSVATSGVSHEQYF	TGTGCCAGCAGCGTAGCAACCTCAGGGGTTTCCCACGAGCAGTACTTC
TRBJ1-4	.	.	TRBV6-1	CASSEAGFANEKLFF	TGTGCCAGCAGTGAAGCGGGCTTTGCGAACGAAAAACTGTTTTTT
TRBJ1-2	.	many	TRBV7-6	CASSLAQQGYGYTF	TGTGCCAGCAGCTTAGCGCAACAGGGTTATGGCTACACCTTC
TRBJ2-3	.	.	TRBV6-5	CASSYSDTQYF	TGTGCCAGCAGTTATTCAGATACGCAGTATTTT
TRBJ1-6	TRBD1	.	TRBV2	CASSVKKFRDRVNSPLHF	TGTGCCAGCAGTGTGAAGAAATTTCGGGACAGGGTAAATTCACCCCTCCACTTT
TRBJ2-7	TRBD1	.	TRBV6-5	CASSSRGQDYEQYF	TGTGCCAGCAGTTCCCGCGGACAGGACTACGAGCAGTACTTC
TRBJ2-1	TRBD1	.	TRBV7-3	CASSARDRGTNHNEQFF	TGTGCCAGCAGCGCTCGAGACAGGGGGACGAACCACAATGAGCAGTTCTTC
TRBJ2-1	TRBD2	.	TRBV7-3	CASSPPGLANHEQFF	TGTGCCAGCAGCCCGCCGGGACTAGCTAACCATGAGCAGTTCTTC
TRBJ2-3	.	.	TRBV29-1	CSVDSQFRTDTQYF	TGCAGCGTTGACTCCCAGTTCCGCACAGATACGCAGTATTTT
TRBJ2-1	.	.	TRBV5-8	CASGAGKWVYNEQFF	TGTGCCAGCGGGGCGGGAAAGTGGGTCTACAATGAGCAGTTCTTC
TRBJ2-2	.	.	TRBV4-1	CASSQESGFLYAGELFF	TGCGCCAGCAGCCAAGAATCCGGTTTTTTGTACGCCGGGGAGCTGTTTTTT
TRBJ1-4	.	.	TRBV5-1	CASSIGTEEAATNEKLFF	TGCGCCAGCAGCATTGGGACGGAAGAGGCGGCAACTAATGAAAAACTGTTTTTT
TRBJ2-1	.	.	TRBV9	CASSVGGSMSSYNEQFF	TGTGCCAGCAGCGTAGGGGGTAGCATGAGCTCCTACAATGAGCAGTTCTTC
TRBJ2-2	.	few	TRBV21-1	CASSLVGSTGELFF	TGTGCCAGCAGCTTAGTTGGGAGCACCGGGGAGCTGTTTTTT
TRBJ2-4	TRBD1	.	TRBV5-1	CASSPGQKDIQYF	TGCGCCAGCAGCCCGGGACAGAAGGACATTCAGTACTTC
TRBJ2-7	.	few	TRBV4-1	CASSRSLVLVGDVYEQYF	TGCGCCAGCAGCCGGTCTCTAGTTCTTGTTGGGGACGTCTACGAGCAGTACTTC
TRBJ2-7	.	.	TRBV19	CASSSTGQSYEQYF	TGTGCCAGTAGTAGTACAGGCCAATCCTACGAGCAGTACTTC
TRBJ1-2	.	.	TRBV15	CATSGRKGYGYTF	TGTGCCACCAGTGGACGGAAGGGATATGGCTACACCTTC
TRBJ2-1	.	.	TRBV7-7	CASSLRGSSSYNEQFF	TGTGCCAGCAGCTTGAGAGGGTCCAGCTCCTACAATGAGCAGTTCTTC
TRBJ1-5	TRBD1	.	TRBV2	CASSPRGTGAHQPQHF	TGTGCCAGCAGCCCCAGGGGGACAGGGGCACATCAGCCCCAGCATTTT
TRBJ1-4	TRBD1	.	TRBV5-1	CASRQGAGNEKLFF	TGCGCCAGCAGACAGGGGGCTGGTAATGAAAAACTGTTTTTT
TRBJ1-1	.	.	TRBV7-3	CASRSALGSNTEAFF	TGTGCCAGCCGGTCAGCGTTGGGGTCGAACACTGAAGCTTTCTTT
TRBJ2-3	TRBD2	.	TRBV5-1	CASSRLPIAGGNTDTQYF	TGCGCCAGCAGCCGCCTACCCATAGCGGGGGGCAACACAGATACGCAGTATTTT
TRBJ1-1	.	.	TRBV13	CASSLQGGEDTEAFF	TGTGCCAGCAGCTTACAGGGTGGGGAGGACACTGAAGCTTTCTTT
TRBJ1-5	.	once	TRBV4-1	CASSQMGSNQPQHF	TGCGCCAGCAGCCAAATGGGCTCCAATCAGCCCCAGCATTTT
TRBJ2-7	.	.	TRBV7-9	CASSFTVRRSSYEQYF	TGTGCCAGCAGCTTTACGGTGCGCAGAAGCTCCTACGAGCAGTACTTC
TRBJ2-2	TRBD2	.	TRBV27	CASSSGLAGTGELFF	TGTGCCAGCAGTTCTGGACTAGCGGGGACCGGGGAGCTGTTTTTT
TRBJ2-2	.	.	TRBV11-3	CASSLGIAVNTGELFF	TGTGCCAGCAGCTTAGGGATAGCGGTGAACACCGGGGAGCTGTTTTTT
TRBJ2-1	.	.	TRBV5-1	CASSLDGDLGNEQFF	TGCGCCAGCAGCTTGGATGGGGATCTGGGGAATGAGCAGTTCTTC
TRBJ1-5	TRBD1	.	TRBV4-1	CASNQETGVIQPQHF	TGCGCCAGCAACCAAGAAACAGGGGTTATTCAGCCCCAGCATTTT
TRBJ2-7	.	.	TRBV6-5	CASIGIGSLHEQYF	TGTGCCAGCATCGGGATAGGGTCCCTCCACGAGCAGTACTTC
TRBJ1-4	.	few	TRBV30	CAWSVREKLFF	TGTGCCTGGAGTGTAAGGGAAAAACTGTTTTTT
TRBJ1-6	TRBD1	.	TRBV28	CASRPSGGHNSPLHF	TGTGCCAGCAGACCATCAGGGGGCCACAATTCACCCCTCCACTTT
TRBJ2-5	TRBD1	.	TRBV4-2	CASSQEFPYRGMETQYF	TGTGCCAGCAGCCAAGAATTCCCGTACAGGGGGATGGAGACCCAGTACTTC
TRBJ1-5	.	.	TRBV7-6	CASSLVKGNGIGQPQHF	TGTGCCAGCAGCTTAGTCAAGGGGAACGGGATTGGTCAGCCCCAGCATTTT
TRBJ2-1	.	.	TRBV6-1	CASSQGSSYNEQFF	TGTGCCAGCAGCCAAGGCAGCTCCTACAATGAGCAGTTCTTC
TRBJ2-7	.	.	TRBV6-5	CASSSFSYEQYF	TGTGCCAGCAGTTCCTTCTCCTACGAGCAGTACTTC
TRBJ1-2	.	.	TRBV28	CASSPMGDIYGYTF	TGTGCCAGCAGCCCCATGGGGGATATATATGGCTACACCTTC
TRBJ1-2	.	.	TRBV27	CASSLYRGEGGYTF	TGTGCCAGCAGTTTATACCGGGGCGAGGGTGGCTACACCTTC